Below, 23 T cell receptor beta chains from the same sample are listed, as sequenced in a study of control samples from healthy donors and cancer patients. Method: immunoSEQ multiplex PCR; TCRdb's copy keeps in-frame clones and lacks some. The sample includes 350,000 to 450,000 clones, over 75% of them seen just once. Sequencing was performed on PBMCs. The origin of the receptors is a man aged 40-49 years with head and neck cancer.

V and J are TRBV7-2 and TRBJ2-2, with D maybe TRBD1 (6 bases). The CDR3 contains 17 residues. V was cut by 1 base and J by 0 bases, with 12 bases left in between. Germline V gives CDR1 SGHTA, CDR2 FQGNSA. CDR3 amino acids: CASSLGRQEANTGELFF. The CDR3 DNA is TGTGCCAGCAGCTTAGGGAGACAGGAGGCGAACACCGGGGAGCTGTTTTTT.

The CDR3 DNA is TGTGCCAGCAGTTTAAACGACACTCCCTACGAGCAGTACTTC. It yields the protein CASSLNDTPYEQYF. The rearrangement joins TRBV6-2 or TRBV6-3 to TRBJ2-7; D unclear. Germline V CDR1 and CDR2: MNHEY, SVGEGT. V lost 4 bases and J lost 2, with 12 bases in between. The CDR3 contains 14 residues.

The chain employs TRBV19 and TRBJ2-7; 9 bases fit TRBD1. The V gene's germline CDR1 is LNHDA and CDR2 SQIVND (reference sequence). The CDR3 sequence is 15 residues long. The ends lost 0 bases at V and 2 bases at J; junction bases unmatched: 2. CDR3 nucleotides: TGTGCCAGTAGTATAGAGGGGACAGGGACCTACGAGCAGTACTTC. This gives the protein CASSIEGTGTYEQYF.

The chain joins TRBV27 to TRBJ2-2, with TRBD1 identical over 7 bases. This CDR3 spans 14 amino acids. The trim removed 5 bases at V and 4 bases at J, leaving 4 bases unmatched. Germline V gene lookup returns CDR1 MNHEY and CDR2 SMNVEV (reference sequence). The CDR3 coding sequence is TGTGCCAGCAGTCAAGACAGGGTCACCGGGGAGCTGTTTTTT. This sequence encodes CASSQDRVTGELFF.

This clone was detected once. V and J are TRBV6-6 and TRBJ1-2; TRBD1 might be the D (5 bases). Germline V gives CDR1 MNHNY, CDR2 SVGAGI (reference sequence). Trimming removed 2 bases from V and 12 bases from J, with 13 bases in between. CDR3 length equals 12 residues. CDR3 DNA sequence: TGTGCCAGCAGTTACGTGCAGGGTTCAAACACCTTC. Amino acid sequence: CASSYVQGSNTF.

This sequence joins TRBV11-2 and TRBJ2-7, with D uncertain. This CDR3 has 14 amino acids. V was clipped by 1 base and J by 7 bases, with 14 bases between them. Per germline, CDR1 SGHAT and CDR2 FQNNGV. The DNA of the CDR3 is TGTGCCAGCAGCTTAGGTGCAACGGCGTCGGAGCAGTACTTC. Translating gives CASSLGATASEQYF.

The chain couples TRBV7-3 to TRBJ2-3; D remains unclear. Germline-derived CDR1 and CDR2 are SGHTA and FQGTGA. The CDR3 is 13 amino acids. V was pared by 0 bases and J by 4 bases, with 5 bases between. The CDR3 protein is CASSLTGPDTQYF. In DNA, the CDR3 is TGTGCCAGCAGCTTAACCGGCCCAGATACGCAGTATTTT.

DNA of the CDR3: TGCGCCAGCACCTTTACGGACAAGGTATCGGATACGCAGTATTTT. Translated, it gives CASTFTDKVSDTQYF. The chain couples TRBV4-1 to TRBJ2-3; D is possibly TRBD1 (5 bases). V lost 7 bases and J lost 6, with 20 bases in between. Germline lookup yields CDR1 MGHRA and CDR2 YSYEKL. The CDR3 loop spans 15 amino acids.

The gene calls are TRBV7-8 and TRBJ1-2, with 9 positions matching TRBD1. Trimming took 1 base from V and 8 from J; bases not matched to a gene: 11. The CDR3 runs to 16 residues. Germline lookup yields CDR1 SGHVS and CDR2 FQNEAQ. The CDR3, as DNA: TGTGCCAGCAGCTTAGAGCCGGGACAGGGTACTAACGGCTACACCTTC. Translation gives CASSLEPGQGTNGYTF.

The chain carries TRBV28 and TRBJ2-2; D call uncertain. Germline CDR1 reads MDHEN; CDR2 reads SYDVKM. The CDR3 is made up of 14 amino acids. The V and J ends lost 7 bases and 0 bases respectively, with 9 bases between them. CDR3 region: CASTARANTGELFF. CDR3 sequence (DNA): TGTGCCAGCACCGCTCGGGCGAACACCGGGGAGCTGTTTTTT.

V is TRBV10-1 and J is TRBJ2-2; weak D call: TRBD2 (6 bases). Germline lookup yields CDR1 WNHNN and CDR2 SYGVQD (reference sequence). The CDR3 is 16 amino acids. The V and J ends lost 3 bases and 5 bases respectively, with 16 bases between them. CDR3 coding DNA: TGCGCCAGCAGTGAAGACCAAGGGAGGAGGACCGGGGAGCTGTTTTTT. This translates into CASSEDQGRRTGELFF.

CDR3 DNA: TGTGCCAGCAGTTTACCGGCCCAAAACATTCAGTACTTC. Translating gives CASSLPAQNIQYF. V usage is TRBV28 and J usage is TRBJ2-4; D not resolved. Between the trimmed V and J ends, which lost 2 bases and 5 bases, there was a span of 7 bases. CDR1 is MDHEN and CDR2 is SYDVKM in the germline V gene. The CDR3 is 13 residues long.

The gene calls are TRBV9 and TRBJ2-2; 8 bases match TRBD1. The CDR3 is 15 residues long. Trimming removed 4 bases from V and 4 bases from J; junction bases left unmatched: 6. Germline lookup yields CDR1 SGDLS and CDR2 YYNGEE. The CDR3 loop is CASSMTGVGTGELFF. The CDR3 bases are TGTGCCAGCAGCATGACAGGGGTAGGCACCGGGGAGCTGTTTTTT.

The chain couples TRBV19 to TRBJ1-1, with 9 bases lining up with TRBD1. The CDR3 covers 16 residues. Trimming removed 4 bases from V and 1 base from J; junction bases left unmatched: 7. CDR1 and CDR2 (germline): LNHDA, SQIVND (reference sequence). DNA of the CDR3: TGTGCCAGTAGTACTACCGGGACAGGGCCGAACACTGAAGCTTTCTTT. This translates into CASSTTGTGPNTEAFF.

The chain uses TRBV5-6 and TRBJ2-1, with a tentative D call TRBD2 (6 bases). The CDR3 has 12 residues. The germline V and J ends were trimmed by 3 bases and 10 bases, with 11 bases remaining between them. Per the germline V gene, CDR1 is SGHDT and CDR2 is YYEEEE. CDR3 sequence: CASSSPGVEQFF. The CDR3 region has the DNA TGTGCCAGCAGCTCCCCGGGAGTGGAGCAGTTCTTC.

V is TRBV27 and J is TRBJ2-7; 7 bases line up with TRBD1. The CDR3 runs to 15 residues. V was clipped by 6 bases and J by 3 bases; unmatched bases: 11. CDR1 and CDR2 from the germline V gene are MNHEY and SMNVEV (reference sequence). CDR3 sequence (DNA): TGTGCCAGCAGCTCCTCCCGACAGGGTGTCTACGAGCAGTACTTC. Amino acid sequence: CASSSSRQGVYEQYF.

This chain joins TRBV5-6 and TRBJ2-5, with a tentative D call TRBD2 (7 bases). The CDR3 is 17 amino acids. Trimming stripped 3 bases from V and 2 bases from J, with 20 bases between. CDR1 is SGHDT, CDR2 YYEEEE, per germline. CDR3 residues: CASSSWLGGGRQETQYF. CDR3 in DNA: TGTGCCAGCAGCTCTTGGTTGGGCGGGGGCCGACAAGAGACCCAGTACTTC.

The rearrangement uses TRBV28 and TRBJ2-7; D might be TRBD1 or TRBD2, each matching 6 bases. Trimming left V 5 bases short and J 3 bases short, with 14 bases between. CDR1 and CDR2 (germline): MDHEN, SYDVKM. This CDR3 is 14 amino acids long. The CDR3 here is CASSRGPSGYEQYF. Written as DNA, the CDR3 is TGTGCCAGCAGTCGGGGGCCCAGCGGCTACGAGCAGTACTTC. The variable domain in full, with the rest retrieved from reference TRBV28 and TRBJ2-7, is DVKVTQSSRYLVKRTGEKVFLECVQDMDHENMFWYRQDPGLGLRLIYFSYDVKMKEKGDIPEGYSVSREKKERFSLILESASTNQTSMYLCASSRGPSGYEQYFGPGTRLTVT.

This clone occurred a few times. The chain uses TRBV11-2 and TRBJ1-4; D is possibly TRBD1 (6 bases). CDR1 SGHAT and CDR2 FQNNGV come from the germline V gene. The CDR3 is made up of 15 amino acids. V was trimmed by 5 bases and J by 6 bases, leaving 16 bases between them. CDR3 sequence: CASSPTDRSHEKLFF. CDR3 in DNA: TGTGCCAGCAGCCCAACGGACAGAAGCCATGAAAAACTGTTTTTT.

V is TRBV6-5 and J is TRBJ2-3; possible D gene TRBD2, 7 bases. This CDR3 is 14 amino acids long. V shed 8 bases and J shed 0 bases, with 12 bases lying between them. Germline loops: CDR1 MNHEY, CDR2 SVGAGI. The CDR3 nucleotides are TGTGCCAGCCTGAAGGGGGGGAGCACAGATACGCAGTATTTT. Translating gives CASLKGGSTDTQYF.

This chain uses TRBV28 with TRBJ1-1; D not certain. Trimming pared 2 bases from V and 6 bases from J, leaving 10 bases between. The CDR3 is 13 residues long. Germline assignment: CDR1 MDHEN and CDR2 SYDVKM. The DNA for the CDR3 is TGTGCCAGCAGTTTAGGGCCACACTCTGAAGCTTTCTTT. It encodes CASSLGPHSEAFF.

This clone appeared once. The chain uses TRBV19 and TRBJ1-5; D perhaps matches TRBD1 (5 bases). Trimming took 8 bases from V and 0 from J, leaving 11 bases between them. The CDR3 is 14 residues long. The germline V gene has CDR1 LNHDA and CDR2 SQIVND (reference sequence). This chain's CDR3 is CASRGYYSNQPQHF. The CDR3 DNA reads TGTGCCAGTCGGGGGTACTATAGCAATCAGCCCCAGCATTTT.

The DNA for the CDR3 is TGTGCCAGCAGACAGGGACAGGGGGCTACAGATACGCAGTATTTT. It specifies CASRQGQGATDTQYF. The chain is built from TRBV6-5 and TRBJ2-3, with 12 bases fitting TRBD1. This CDR3 is built from 15 residues. The germline CDR1 and CDR2 sequences are MNHEY and SVGAGI. The J segment lost 3 bases and the V segment lost 6 bases, leaving 4 bases of the junction unmatched.